This TCR beta chain comes out of a study of tumor and adjacent non-tumor tissue in lung cancer. Across the whole study: Patients comprised roughly 12 adenocarcinoma, 2 squamous cell carcinoma and 1 small cell lung cancer.

The CDR3 totals 16 residues. Germline V gene data show CDR1 as SQVTM and CDR2 as ANQGSEA. For this clonotype: The germline gene is not matched at one end of the junction; a read error may be the cause.

TCRbeta libraries were built with three rounds of nested PCR, modified from ARM-PCR. TCRdb processed the multiplex PCR reads anew with MiXCR; each CDR3 protein has one entry. The sample lists 40,000 to 55,000 distinct CDR3 sequences; around two thirds were seen once. This sample's RNA came from whole unsorted tissue. More than 3 cm separated this lung sample from the edge of the tumor. Sequences were obtained from distant non-tumor lung tissue. The chain uses TRBV29-1 and TRBJ2-1; 11 nucleotides align to TRBD2. This TCR derives from a woman in her sixties or seventies with non-small cell lung cancer. CDR3 region: CSVGTSGPSSYDEQFF. The CDR3 DNA is TGCAGCGTCGGGACTAGCGGACCCAGCTCCTACGATGAGCAGTTCTTC.